This is a list of T cell receptor beta chains from one sample in a study of read filtering for tumor transcriptome and immune sequencing. Each CDR3 protein gets one entry after TCRdb re-called the reads with MiXCR. The data show tens of thousands of distinct CDR3 sequences, about 20% seen once. Sequenced material: a population of CD138-negative cells sorted from bone marrow. These receptor sequences come from a donor older than 35 with multiple myeloma. The CDR3 runs from the conserved cysteine through the conserved F or W. The order of the fields is clone size, V gene, J gene, CDR3 protein. The listing skips clone size in some rows; elsewhere it reads once, few, many or a size class.

abundance: many
v_gene: TRBV27
j_gene: TRBJ2-2
CDR3aa: CASSPQSANTGELFF

abundance: many
v_gene: TRBV7-9
j_gene: TRBJ2-3
CDR3aa: CASTEGEYNTDTQYF

abundance: NA
v_gene: TRBV18
j_gene: TRBJ2-3
CDR3aa: CASSRDSRTDTQYF

abundance: few
v_gene: TRBV7-8
j_gene: TRBJ2-6
CDR3aa: CASSRYPRRDRVSGANVLTF

abundance: many
v_gene: TRBV20-1
j_gene: TRBJ2-3
CDR3aa: CSAIRDREGDTQYF

abundance: many
v_gene: TRBV11-2
j_gene: TRBJ1-4
CDR3aa: CASSLSPGPNEKLFF

abundance: medium-sized
v_gene: TRBV5-1
j_gene: TRBJ2-2
CDR3aa: CASPASGGVSSTGELFF

abundance: many
v_gene: TRBV6-5
j_gene: TRBJ1-2
CDR3aa: CASSYSIGATTF

abundance: few
v_gene: TRBV5-5
j_gene: TRBJ1-2
CDR3aa: CASSSTTHDGYTF

abundance: many
v_gene: TRBV5-1
j_gene: TRBJ2-3
CDR3aa: CASSLGGADTQYF

abundance: many
v_gene: TRBV12-3/TRBV12-4
j_gene: TRBJ2-1
CDR3aa: CASQGGTYNEQFF

abundance: many
v_gene: TRBV7-3
j_gene: TRBJ2-1
CDR3aa: CASRLPGTSGRTYNEQFF

abundance: many
v_gene: TRBV6-2/TRBV6-3
j_gene: TRBJ2-5
CDR3aa: CASSTLGHQETQYF

abundance: NA
v_gene: TRBV19
j_gene: TRBJ2-3
CDR3aa: CAISAGLEDTQYF

abundance: NA
v_gene: TRBV5-1
j_gene: TRBJ2-2
CDR3aa: CASSLGPGLALPGELFF

abundance: many
v_gene: TRBV6-2/TRBV6-3
j_gene: TRBJ2-5
CDR3aa: CASRRLERETQYF

abundance: many
v_gene: TRBV9
j_gene: TRBJ2-1
CDR3aa: CASSVLGQVNSYNEQFF

abundance: NA
v_gene: TRBV10-3
j_gene: TRBJ2-5
CDR3aa: CAISGSRGGGETQYF

abundance: NA
v_gene: TRBV30
j_gene: TRBJ1-1
CDR3aa: CAWSLKGARTEAFF

abundance: many
v_gene: TRBV20-1
j_gene: TRBJ2-5
CDR3aa: CSARDHQGSQETQYF

abundance: many
v_gene: TRBV28
j_gene: TRBJ2-1
CDR3aa: CASRTQGYEQFF

abundance: many
v_gene: TRBV29-1
j_gene: TRBJ1-1
CDR3aa: CSVTLGTGSMGAFF

abundance: many
v_gene: TRBV27
j_gene: TRBJ1-1
CDR3aa: CASRGGKVFGEAFF

abundance: few
v_gene: TRBV28
j_gene: TRBJ2-5
CDR3aa: CASSVGAETQYF

abundance: few
v_gene: TRBV19
j_gene: TRBJ1-5
CDR3aa: CASKGSPQHF

abundance: few
v_gene: TRBV2
j_gene: TRBJ2-1
CDR3aa: CASSSTSGGAHEQFF

abundance: NA
v_gene: TRBV28
j_gene: TRBJ1-2
CDR3aa: CVSSLEQGRGYIF

abundance: NA
v_gene: TRBV19
j_gene: TRBJ2-3
CDR3aa: CASSIPGDTDTQYF

abundance: few
v_gene: TRBV12-5
j_gene: TRBJ2-7
CDR3aa: CASVRDFYAQYF

abundance: many
v_gene: TRBV19
j_gene: TRBJ2-1
CDR3aa: CASSRTSSYNEQFF

abundance: NA
v_gene: TRBV3-1
j_gene: TRBJ2-7
CDR3aa: CASSLPGQAGEQYF

abundance: NA
v_gene: TRBV19
j_gene: TRBJ2-5
CDR3aa: CASRPQGRETQYF

abundance: many
v_gene: TRBV7-9
j_gene: TRBJ2-1
CDR3aa: CASSPAFGSYNEQFF

abundance: many
v_gene: TRBV29-1
j_gene: TRBJ2-2
CDR3aa: CSARVAGDTGELFF

abundance: many
v_gene: TRBV20-1
j_gene: TRBJ2-5
CDR3aa: CSARGDRADLETQYF

abundance: once
v_gene: TRBV9
j_gene: TRBJ2-2
CDR3aa: CASSVGGLGRRVPGELFF

abundance: NA
v_gene: TRBV20-1
j_gene: TRBJ2-3
CDR3aa: CSAHGFSSTWFHTDTQYF

abundance: few
v_gene: TRBV27
j_gene: TRBJ1-2
CDR3aa: CASSLAGYRNVRGYGYTF

abundance: NA
v_gene: TRBV20-1
j_gene: TRBJ2-2
CDR3aa: CSARPPEEVRELFF

abundance: many
v_gene: TRBV7-9
j_gene: TRBJ2-7
CDR3aa: CASSSLPTSGGTLEQYF

abundance: many
v_gene: TRBV5-1
j_gene: TRBJ2-3
CDR3aa: CASSLGQDSTDTQYF

abundance: few
v_gene: TRBV28
j_gene: TRBJ2-1
CDR3aa: CASSLWGVRYNEQFF

abundance: NA
v_gene: TRBV6-2/TRBV6-3
j_gene: TRBJ2-1
CDR3aa: CASRPSRDSYNEQFF

abundance: many
v_gene: TRBV4-1
j_gene: TRBJ2-3
CDR3aa: CASSQDPPPGQGFGTQYF

abundance: once
v_gene: TRBV29-1
j_gene: TRBJ1-5
CDR3aa: CSVGRDRGDQPQHF

abundance: many
v_gene: TRBV19
j_gene: TRBJ2-2
CDR3aa: CASSKDQQNTGELFF

abundance: NA
v_gene: TRBV5-4
j_gene: TRBJ2-2
CDR3aa: CASSLGGQGTGELFF

abundance: many
v_gene: TRBV3-1
j_gene: TRBJ2-3
CDR3aa: CASSQATSGRDTQYF

abundance: many
v_gene: TRBV5-1
j_gene: TRBJ2-2
CDR3aa: CASSLAGQGTGELFF

abundance: many
v_gene: TRBV6-1
j_gene: TRBJ1-5
CDR3aa: CASSSSRATGQPQHF

abundance: many
v_gene: TRBV28
j_gene: TRBJ1-3
CDR3aa: CASSFLQTVAGNTIYF